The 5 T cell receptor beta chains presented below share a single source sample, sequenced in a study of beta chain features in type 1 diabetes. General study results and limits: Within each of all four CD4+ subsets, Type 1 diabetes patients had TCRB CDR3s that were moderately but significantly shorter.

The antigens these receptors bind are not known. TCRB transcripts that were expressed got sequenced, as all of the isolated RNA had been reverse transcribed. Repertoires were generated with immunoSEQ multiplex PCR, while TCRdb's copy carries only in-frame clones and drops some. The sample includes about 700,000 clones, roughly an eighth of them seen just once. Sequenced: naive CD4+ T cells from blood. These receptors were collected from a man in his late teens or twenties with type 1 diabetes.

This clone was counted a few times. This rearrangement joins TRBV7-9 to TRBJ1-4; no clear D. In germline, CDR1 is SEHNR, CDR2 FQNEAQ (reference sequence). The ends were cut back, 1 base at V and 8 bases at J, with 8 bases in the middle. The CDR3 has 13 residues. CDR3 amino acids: CASSLGSGEKLFF. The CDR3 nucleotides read TGTGCCAGCAGCTTAGGGTCTGGAGAAAAACTGTTTTTT.

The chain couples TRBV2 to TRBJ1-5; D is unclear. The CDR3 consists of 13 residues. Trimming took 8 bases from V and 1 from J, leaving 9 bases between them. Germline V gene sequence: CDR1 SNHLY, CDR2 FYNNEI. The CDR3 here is CASSLDSNQPQHF. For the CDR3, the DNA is TGTGCCAGCTCCTTGGACAGCAATCAGCCCCAGCATTTT.

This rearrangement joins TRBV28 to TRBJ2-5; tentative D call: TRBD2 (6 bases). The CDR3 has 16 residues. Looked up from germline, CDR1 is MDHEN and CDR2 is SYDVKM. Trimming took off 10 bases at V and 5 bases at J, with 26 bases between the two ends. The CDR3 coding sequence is TGTGCCACCCCGGCCCTTCAGGGAGGAGTCGGGGAGACCCAGTACTTC. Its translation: CATPALQGGVGETQYF.

The DNA for the CDR3 is TGTGCCAGTAGTAAAAGGGACGCTGGACCAGATACGCAGTATTTT. It yields the protein CASSKRDAGPDTQYF. V usage is TRBV19 and J usage is TRBJ2-3; D is perhaps TRBD1 or TRBD2 (5 bases each). CDR1 LNHDA and CDR2 SQIVND come from the germline V gene (reference sequence). Trimming pared 4 bases from V and 4 bases from J, leaving 15 bases between. The CDR3 loop spans 15 amino acids. The whole variable domain, remainder taken from reference TRBV19 and TRBJ2-3, is DGGITQSPKYLFRKEGQNVTLSCEQNLNHDAMYWYRQDPGQGLRLIYYSQIVNDFQKGDIAEGYSVSREKKESFPLTVTSAQKNPTAFYLCASSKRDAGPDTQYFGPGTRLTVL.

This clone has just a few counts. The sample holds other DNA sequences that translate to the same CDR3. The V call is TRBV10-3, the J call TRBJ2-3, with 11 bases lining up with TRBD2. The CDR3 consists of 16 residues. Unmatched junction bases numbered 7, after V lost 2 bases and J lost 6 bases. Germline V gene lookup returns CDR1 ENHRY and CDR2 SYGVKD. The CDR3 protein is CAISESSGGAVDTQYF. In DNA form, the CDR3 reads TGTGCCATCAGTGAGAGTAGCGGGGGGGCCGTGGATACGCAGTATTTT.